This T cell receptor (beta chain) was obtained from a study of glioma-infiltrating T cells. The iRepertoire nested amplicon-rescue multiplex PCR amplified TCR alpha and beta CDR3s from RNA. Input was 100-400 ng of tissue mRNA or PBMC total RNA. TCRdb reanalysed the multiplex PCR reads using MiXCR and keeps one entry per CDR3 protein. The repertoire consists of around 190,000 distinct CDR3 sequences, with over 30% occurring once and the leading ten covering 20% to 25%. The CDR3 loop spans 16 amino acids. CDR1 is LNHDA, CDR2 SQIVND, per germline (reference sequence). Remarks on this clonotype: The germline gene is not matched at one end of the junction; a read error may be the cause.

This TCR was sampled from a human donor with low-grade glioma or glioblastoma, undergoing nonglioma brain surgery, or in good health (not recorded which). The genes are TRBV19 and TRBJ2-3; the match to TRBD1 covers 7 bases. Sequenced material: glioma tissue, nonneoplastic brain tissue, or PBMCs (not recorded which). This CDR3 reads CAISIAPTGIQHTQYF. The CDR3 region has the DNA TGTGCCATTAGTATAGCCCCGACAGGGATTCAGCATACGCAGTATTTT.